The 11 T cell receptor beta chains below come from one sample, sequenced in a study of shared clonotypes between healthy human individuals. Sequenced by immunoSEQ multiplex PCR; TCRdb stores in-frame clones only, minus some. The sample has roughly 720,000 clones, 90% seen once; the top ten hold 34%. Sequenced input: memory CD8+ T cells from PBMCs. The sample's subset: CD45RO+ cells pooled with CCR7-negative TemRA cells. All receptors come from a young man in good health. Some clones in this sample may be carry-over from other donors' samples.

The chain employs TRBV27 and TRBJ2-1; a possible D gene is TRBD2 (6 bases). This CDR3 region has 15 residues. Trimming removed 7 bases at V and 9 bases at J, with 22 bases between. CDR1 MNHEY and CDR2 SMNVEV come from the germline V gene (reference sequence). The DNA of the CDR3 is TGTGCCAGCACTTCCGGGACTCGCTGGCCCCGTGAGCAGTTCTTC. As protein: CASTSGTRWPREQFF.

The genes are TRBV21-1 and TRBJ1-2; the listed D gene, TRBD1, was not tested against the DNA. TRBV21-1 is a known pseudogene. The CDR3 spans 16 residues. The CDR3 region has the DNA TGTGCCAGCACCAAACGAGGGACAGGAGGTAACTATGGCTACACCTTC. Amino acids: CASTKRGTGGNYGYTF.

This chain uses TRBV6-1 with TRBJ2-7; D possibly matches TRBD1 or TRBD2 (5 bases each). Germline CDR1 reads MNHNS; CDR2 reads SASEGT. The CDR3 has 14 residues. Trimming took off 7 bases at V and 2 bases at J, with 15 bases between the two ends. CDR3 sequence: CASTGTNRPYEQYF. In DNA, the CDR3 is TGTGCCAGCACCGGGACGAATAGACCCTACGAGCAGTACTTC.

The chain employs TRBV16 and TRBJ2-3, with 8 nucleotides matching TRBD1. The ends lost 8 bases at V and 0 bases at J; junction bases unmatched: 16. Germline V gene lookup returns CDR1 KGHSY and CDR2 FQNENV. The CDR3 has 18 amino acids. CDR3 sequence reads: CASGFSDREGGSTDTQYF. CDR3 in DNA: TGTGCCAGCGGCTTTTCGGACAGGGAAGGAGGAAGCACAGATACGCAGTATTTT.

This clone has just one count. This chain connects TRBV5-6 to TRBJ2-5; no reliable D call. Germline V gives CDR1 SGHDT, CDR2 YYEEEE. This CDR3 is built from 11 residues. Trimming stripped 2 bases from V and 5 bases from J, with 4 bases between. This chain's CDR3 is CASSFAETQYF. The CDR3 DNA reads as TGTGCCAGCAGCTTCGCCGAGACCCAGTACTTC.

The V gene is TRBV5-1, the J gene TRBJ2-1; D may be TRBD1 or TRBD2 (6 bases each). The germline gives CDR1 SGHRS, CDR2 YFSETQ. The V end lost 0 bases, the J end lost 10 bases, and 23 bases lay between the germline ends. This CDR3 comprises 17 residues. CDR3 residues: CASSLAVGGLQGIEQFF. The DNA of the CDR3 is TGCGCCAGCAGCTTGGCGGTCGGGGGCTTACAGGGCATAGAGCAGTTCTTC.

The CDR3 coding sequence is TGTGCCAGCAGCTTAGCGCCTACTAGCGGGACCGGGGAGCTGTTTTTT. Its translation is CASSLAPTSGTGELFF. The rearrangement joins TRBV7-9 to TRBJ2-2; 9 nucleotides match TRBD2. Per germline, CDR1 SEHNR and CDR2 FQNEAQ (reference sequence). The junction had 4 bases not matched to a gene; V was cut back by 0 bases and J by 5 bases. The CDR3 sequence is 16 residues long. The full variable domain, its missing parts supplied by reference TRBV7-9 and TRBJ2-2, is DTGVSQNPRHKITKRGQNVTFRCDPISEHNRLYWYRQTLGQGPEFLTYFQNEAQLEKSRLLSDRFSAERPKGSFSTLEIQRTEQGDSAMYLCASSLAPTSGTGELFFGEGSRLTVL.

V and J are TRBV29-1 and TRBJ2-7, with 9 bases matching TRBD2. Germline V gene data show CDR1 as SQVTM and CDR2 as ANQGSEA. The V and J ends lost 1 base and 6 bases, in that order; junction bases with no gene match: 1. This CDR3 has 12 amino acids. The CDR3 nucleotides are TGCAGCGTTGAAGCAGCGGGAGGCGAGCAGTACTTC. Translation: CSVEAAGGEQYF.

The chain combines TRBV10-3 with TRBJ2-1; 9 bases agree with TRBD2. The junction had 15 bases not matched to a gene; V was cut back by 11 bases and J by 7 bases. The length of the CDR3 is 15 residues. From germline, CDR1 is ENHRY and CDR2 SYGVKD. CDR3 region: CAVLGLAPGSNEQFF. CDR3 in DNA: TGTGCCGTTTTGGGACTAGCACCAGGGTCGAATGAGCAGTTCTTC.

This clone was recorded only once. The CDR3 nucleotides are TGTGCCAGCAGTACTAAAACAGGAGTTTATGGCTACACCTTC. This encodes CASSTKTGVYGYTF. This chain connects TRBV27 to TRBJ1-2; the D gene is possibly TRBD1 (5 bases). CDR1 is MNHEY and CDR2 is SMNVEV in the germline V gene (reference sequence). The CDR3 has 14 amino acids. Trimming stripped 5 bases from V and 5 bases from J, with 15 bases between.

The chain is built from TRBV10-1 and TRBJ2-7, with 7 positions matching TRBD1. With 6 bases clipped from V and 1 base from J, the junction kept 6 bases outside the gene matches. CDR1 WNHNN and CDR2 SYGVQD come from the germline V gene (reference sequence). CDR3 length: 14 residues. This CDR3 is CASSPGRGSYEQYF. The CDR3 DNA reads TGCGCCAGCAGCCCGGGCAGGGGGTCCTACGAGCAGTACTTC.